Sequencing of this TCR beta chain was carried out in a study of control samples from healthy donors and cancer patients. Profiled with immunoSEQ multiplex PCR; TCRdb holds only in-frame clones, not every one. The sample includes around 48,000 clones, over 90% of them seen just once. The sequence was collected from a woman in her fifties or sixties with head and neck cancer. Specimen: PBMCs.

The CDR3 is CASSPSSGRSRNEQFF. The CDR3 DNA follows: TGTGCCAGCAGTCCGTCTAGCGGGAGGTCTAGGAATGAGCAGTTCTTC. The chain uses TRBV6-2 or TRBV6-3 and TRBJ2-1; 11 bases map to TRBD2. V was pared by 5 bases and J by 7 bases, with 10 bases of the junction left unmatched. This CDR3 spans 16 amino acids. CDR1 and CDR2 from the germline V gene are MNHEY and SVGEGT.